The rows below give T cell receptor beta chains drawn from one sample of a study of CXCR3-negative and CXCR3-positive naive CD8 T cells. TCRdb reanalyzed the 5' RACE reads, giving one entry per CDR3 protein sequence and no DNA. This repertoire includes around 45,000 distinct CDR3 sequences. The source material was naive CXCR3- CD8+ T cells from blood. These receptors were collected from a human donor in good health. Some clones in this sample may be carry-over from other donors' samples. The CDR3 runs from the conserved cysteine through the conserved F or W. Clone size is stated in some rows and not others, as once, few, many or a class when expanded.

V	size	J	CDR3
TRBV7-3	medium-sized	TRBJ1-6	CASSSTESSYNSPLHF
TRBV29-1	-	TRBJ2-2	CSVEEAGRGQTGELFF
TRBV12-3/TRBV12-4	-	TRBJ2-7	CASSLVDSSYEQYF
TRBV11-1	-	TRBJ2-1	CASGSSGSEQFF
TRBV29-1	-	TRBJ1-2	CSVQPGTYGYAF
TRBV6-4	-	TRBJ2-3	CASSDSPGDTQYF
TRBV20-1	-	TRBJ2-2	CSARERRQGYTGELFF
TRBV12-3/TRBV12-4	-	TRBJ1-1	CASSSRPTFATEAFF
TRBV28	-	TRBJ2-7	CASSLVGSAYEQYF
TRBV24-1	-	TRBJ2-1	CATSGPWAYEQFF
TRBV7-2	-	TRBJ2-7	CASTDTAYEQYF
TRBV29-1	-	TRBJ1-1	CSVRVFVGDTEAFF
TRBV14	-	TRBJ1-1	CASSQAANTEAFF
TRBV5-1	-	TRBJ2-7	CASSWTASYEQYF
TRBV6-4	-	TRBJ2-1	CASSDGTGGKEQFF
TRBV28	-	TRBJ2-7	CASSPGTYEQYF
TRBV4-3	-	TRBJ2-7	CASSQDRDSYEQYF
TRBV12-3/TRBV12-4	-	TRBJ2-7	CASSPKRGGREYEQYF
TRBV9	-	TRBJ2-1	CASSVLEGLLIGDNEQFF
TRBV27	-	TRBJ2-7	CASSFSLSYEQYF
TRBV6-1	-	TRBJ1-3	CASREERFSGNTIYF
TRBV28	-	TRBJ2-7	CASSLQGEDYEQYF
TRBV2	-	TRBJ2-7	CASSVDYEQYF
TRBV14	-	TRBJ2-7	CASSHDGTDLRRYF
TRBV20-1	-	TRBJ1-5	CSARVGASNQPQHF
TRBV7-8	-	TRBJ2-3	CASSLDPSGGATDTQYF
TRBV2	-	TRBJ2-3	CASSERGITDTQYF
TRBV7-2	-	TRBJ1-1	CASSGETGLPEAFF
TRBV20-1	-	TRBJ1-2	CSATWDNGYTF
TRBV12-5	-	TRBJ1-1	CASGLVVGGEAFF
TRBV29-1	-	TRBJ2-1	CSAPRAGANGEQFF
TRBV5-1	-	TRBJ2-7	CASSPAASGGEYEQYF
TRBV29-1	-	TRBJ2-7	CSVGQGLYEQYF
TRBV6-2/TRBV6-3	-	TRBJ2-7	CASSYGDRNYEQYF
TRBV29-1	-	TRBJ1-2	CSVAGGQEELHYGYTF
TRBV4-2	-	TRBJ1-1	CASSPYSMGTEAFF